This T cell receptor beta chain stems from a study of cytomegalovirus exposure and HLA in healthy donors. Regarding the study as a whole: 164 TCR beta chains were listed as cytomegalovirus-associated. The CMV antigen specificity of a few CMV-associated chains was confirmed through in vitro analysis.

Losses at the gene ends were 1 base for V and 3 bases for J; bases not matched to a gene: 5. CDR3 length equals 15 residues. CDR1 SGHKS and CDR2 YYEKEE come from the germline V gene (reference sequence). Clones were sequenced by immunoSEQ multiplex PCR, and TCRdb holds only the in-frame ones, with some missing. The repertoire holds about 360,000 clones, 86% seen once, with roughly 0.82% in the top ten. This clone occurred once. What it recognizes is unknown. The gene calls are TRBV5-5 and TRBJ2-7; 9 nucleotides line up with TRBD1. The receptor's source is a woman aged 18-29 years in good health and CMV-seronegative. The source material was PBMCs. The CDR3 reads CASSLTWTGDYEQYF. CDR3 nucleotide sequence: TGTGCCAGCAGCTTGACCTGGACAGGGGACTACGAGCAGTACTTC.